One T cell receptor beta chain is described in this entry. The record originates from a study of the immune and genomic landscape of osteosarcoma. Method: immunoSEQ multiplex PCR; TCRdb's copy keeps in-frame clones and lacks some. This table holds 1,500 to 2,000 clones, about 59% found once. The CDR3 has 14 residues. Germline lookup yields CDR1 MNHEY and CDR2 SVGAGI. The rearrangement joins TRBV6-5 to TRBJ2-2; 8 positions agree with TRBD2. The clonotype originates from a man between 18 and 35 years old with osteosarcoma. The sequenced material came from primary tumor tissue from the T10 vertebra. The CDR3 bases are TGTGCGGTTGCTAGCGGGCTTAACACCGGGGAGCTGTTTTTT. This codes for CAVASGLNTGELFF.